This TCR beta chain was sequenced for a study of CD8+ T cells in alopecia areata. T lymphocytes (CD4+ and CD8+) were sorted from PBMCs. On this clone itself: The target antigen is unknown.

The sequencing template was cDNA reverse transcribed from extracted RNA. Produced via immunoSEQ multiplex PCR; TCRdb's table is partial and in-frame only. The table records some 150,000 clones, around 62% of them present only once. The CDR3 is made up of 14 amino acids. Deletions cut 2 bases from V and 2 bases from J, with 9 bases between. Germline V gene lookup returns CDR1 MNHEY and CDR2 SVGAGI. General study points: Patients shared TCRs less clearly than mice did, possibly owing to HLA. Normal scalp had lower clonality than lesional scalp, with alopecia totalis/universalis lesions showing this most strongly.

This TCR was sampled from a human donor in good health. The sample taken for sequencing was CD8+ T cells sorted from blood. The chain links TRBV6-5 to TRBJ1-2; D possibly corresponds to TRBD1 (5 bases). CDR3 in amino acids: CASSYTSGNYGYTF. CDR3 bases: TGTGCCAGCAGTTACACCTCAGGGAACTATGGCTACACCTTC.